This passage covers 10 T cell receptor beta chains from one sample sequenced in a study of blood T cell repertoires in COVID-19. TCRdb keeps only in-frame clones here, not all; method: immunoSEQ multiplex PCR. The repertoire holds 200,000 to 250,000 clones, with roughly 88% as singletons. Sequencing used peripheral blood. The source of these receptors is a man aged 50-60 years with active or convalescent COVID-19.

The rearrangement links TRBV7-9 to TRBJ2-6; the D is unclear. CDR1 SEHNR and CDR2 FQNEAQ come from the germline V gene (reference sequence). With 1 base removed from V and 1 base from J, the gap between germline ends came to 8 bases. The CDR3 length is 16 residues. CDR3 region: CASSLGSGSGANVLTF. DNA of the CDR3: TGTGCCAGCAGCTTAGGGTCAGGATCTGGGGCCAACGTCCTGACTTTC.

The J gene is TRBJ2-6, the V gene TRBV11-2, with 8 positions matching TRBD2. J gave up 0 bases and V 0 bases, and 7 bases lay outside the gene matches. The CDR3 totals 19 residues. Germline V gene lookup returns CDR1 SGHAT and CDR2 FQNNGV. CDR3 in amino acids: CASSLEWLAGRSGANVLTF. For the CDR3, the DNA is TGTGCCAGCAGCTTAGAATGGCTAGCGGGCCGCTCTGGGGCCAACGTCCTGACTTTC.

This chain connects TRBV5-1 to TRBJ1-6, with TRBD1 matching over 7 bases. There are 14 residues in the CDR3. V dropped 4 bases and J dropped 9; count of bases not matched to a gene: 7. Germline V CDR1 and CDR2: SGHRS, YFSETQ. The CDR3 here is CASSPGGRRSPLHF. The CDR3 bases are TGCGCCAGCAGCCCAGGGGGGCGGCGTTCACCCCTCCACTTT.

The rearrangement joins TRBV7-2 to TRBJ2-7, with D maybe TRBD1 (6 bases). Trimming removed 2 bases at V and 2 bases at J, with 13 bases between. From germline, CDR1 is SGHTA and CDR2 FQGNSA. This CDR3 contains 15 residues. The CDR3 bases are TGTGCCAGCAGCTTATTTGGGACACCGACCTACGAGCAGTACTTC. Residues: CASSLFGTPTYEQYF.

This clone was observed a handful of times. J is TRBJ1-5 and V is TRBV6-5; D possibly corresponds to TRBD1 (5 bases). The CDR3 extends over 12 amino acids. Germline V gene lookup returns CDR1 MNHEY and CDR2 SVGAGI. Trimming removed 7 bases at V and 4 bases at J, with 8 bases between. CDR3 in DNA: TGTGCCAGCAAGACAGTTAATCAGCCCCAGCATTTT. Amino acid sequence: CASKTVNQPQHF.

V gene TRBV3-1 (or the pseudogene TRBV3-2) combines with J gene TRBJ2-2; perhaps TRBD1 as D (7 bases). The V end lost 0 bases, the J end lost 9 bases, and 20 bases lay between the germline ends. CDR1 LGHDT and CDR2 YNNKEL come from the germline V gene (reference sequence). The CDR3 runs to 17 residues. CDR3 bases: TGTGCCAGCAGCCAAGAAGGGCAGGGGGGCCCTCCGAGGGAGCTGTTTTTT. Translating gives CASSQEGQGGPPRELFF.

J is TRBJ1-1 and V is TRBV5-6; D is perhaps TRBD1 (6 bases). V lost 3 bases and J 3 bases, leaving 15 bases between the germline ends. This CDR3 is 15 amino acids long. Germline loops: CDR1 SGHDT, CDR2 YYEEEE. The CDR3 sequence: CASSYRGGLDTEAFF. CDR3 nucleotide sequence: TGTGCCAGCAGCTATCGAGGGGGTTTGGACACTGAAGCTTTCTTT. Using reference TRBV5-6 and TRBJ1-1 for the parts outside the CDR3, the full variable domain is DAGVTQSPTHLIKTRGQQVTLRCSPKSGHDTVSWYQQALGQGPQFIFQYYEEEERQRGNFPDRFSGHQFPNYSSELNVNALLLGDSALYLCASSYRGGLDTEAFFGQGTRLTVV.

The CDR3 spells CAISESPGYNSPLHF. CDR3 DNA sequence: TGTGCCATCAGTGAGTCGCCAGGGTACAATTCACCCCTCCACTTT. This chain joins TRBV10-3 and TRBJ1-6; a possible D gene is TRBD1 (5 bases). Trimming removed 0 bases at V and 7 bases at J, with 10 bases between. The CDR3 totals 15 residues. Germline CDR1 is ENHRY and CDR2 is SYGVKD.

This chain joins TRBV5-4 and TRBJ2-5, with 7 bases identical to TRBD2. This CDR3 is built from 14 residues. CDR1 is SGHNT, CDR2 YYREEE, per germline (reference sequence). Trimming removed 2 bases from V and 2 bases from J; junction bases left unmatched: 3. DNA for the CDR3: TGTGCCAGCAGCTTTTCTAGCGGACAAGAGACCCAGTACTTC. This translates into CASSFSSGQETQYF.

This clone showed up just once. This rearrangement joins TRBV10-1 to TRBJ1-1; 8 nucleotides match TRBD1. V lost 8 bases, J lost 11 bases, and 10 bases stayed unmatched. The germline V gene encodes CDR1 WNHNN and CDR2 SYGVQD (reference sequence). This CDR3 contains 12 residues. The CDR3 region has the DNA TGCGCCAGCCCACACCTAACAGGGGGGGCTTTCTTT. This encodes CASPHLTGGAFF.